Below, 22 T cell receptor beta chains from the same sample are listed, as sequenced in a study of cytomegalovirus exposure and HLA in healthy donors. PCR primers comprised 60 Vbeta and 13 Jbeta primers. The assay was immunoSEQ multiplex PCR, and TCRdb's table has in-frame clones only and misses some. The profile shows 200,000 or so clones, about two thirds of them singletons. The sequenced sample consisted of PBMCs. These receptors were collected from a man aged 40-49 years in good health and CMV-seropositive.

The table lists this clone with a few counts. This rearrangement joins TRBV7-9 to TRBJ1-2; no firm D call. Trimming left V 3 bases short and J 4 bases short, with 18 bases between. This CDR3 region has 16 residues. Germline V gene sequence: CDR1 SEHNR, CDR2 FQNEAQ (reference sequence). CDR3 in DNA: TGTGCCAGCAGCTTGGGTAGAACTCTAGAGGTCTATGGCTACACCTTC. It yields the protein CASSLGRTLEVYGYTF.

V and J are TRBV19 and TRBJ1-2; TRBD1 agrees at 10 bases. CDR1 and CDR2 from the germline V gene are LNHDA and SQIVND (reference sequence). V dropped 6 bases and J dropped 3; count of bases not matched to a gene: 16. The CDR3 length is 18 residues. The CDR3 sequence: CASRTTGTGDFLDYGYTF. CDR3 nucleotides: TGTGCCAGTAGAACTACCGGGACAGGGGACTTTCTGGACTATGGCTACACCTTC.

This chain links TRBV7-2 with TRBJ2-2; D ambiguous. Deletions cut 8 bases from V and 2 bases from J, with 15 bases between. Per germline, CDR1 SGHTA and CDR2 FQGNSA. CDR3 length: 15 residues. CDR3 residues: CASRSLPHNTGELFF. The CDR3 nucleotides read TGTGCCAGCCGAAGCCTACCCCATAACACCGGGGAGCTGTTTTTT.

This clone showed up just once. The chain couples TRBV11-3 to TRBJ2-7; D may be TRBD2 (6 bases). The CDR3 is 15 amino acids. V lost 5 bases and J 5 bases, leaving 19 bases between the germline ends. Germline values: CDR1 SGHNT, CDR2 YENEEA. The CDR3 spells CASSPRSGDSNEQYF. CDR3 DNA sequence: TGTGCCAGCAGCCCCCGTTCGGGGGACTCTAACGAGCAGTACTTC.

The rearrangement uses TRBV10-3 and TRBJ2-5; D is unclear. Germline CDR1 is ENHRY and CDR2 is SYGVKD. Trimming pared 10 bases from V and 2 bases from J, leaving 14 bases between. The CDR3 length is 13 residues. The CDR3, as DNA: TGTGCCACCGGCGAGAGGTTGCAAGAGACCCAGTACTTC. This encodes CATGERLQETQYF.

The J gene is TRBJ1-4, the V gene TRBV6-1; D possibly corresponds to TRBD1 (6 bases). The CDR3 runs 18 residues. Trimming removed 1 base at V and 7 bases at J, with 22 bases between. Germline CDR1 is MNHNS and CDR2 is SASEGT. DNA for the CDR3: TGTGCCAGCAGTGAAGGGTTTCAACAGGGAAACATTGGTGAAAAACTGTTTTTT. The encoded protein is CASSEGFQQGNIGEKLFF.

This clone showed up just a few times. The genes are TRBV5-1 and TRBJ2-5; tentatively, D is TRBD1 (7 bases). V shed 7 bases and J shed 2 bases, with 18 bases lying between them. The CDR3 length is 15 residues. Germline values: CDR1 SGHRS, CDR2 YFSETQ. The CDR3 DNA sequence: TGCGCCAGCCCCCGCCGCGGGACAGAGCAAGAGACCCAGTACTTC. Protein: CASPRRGTEQETQYF.

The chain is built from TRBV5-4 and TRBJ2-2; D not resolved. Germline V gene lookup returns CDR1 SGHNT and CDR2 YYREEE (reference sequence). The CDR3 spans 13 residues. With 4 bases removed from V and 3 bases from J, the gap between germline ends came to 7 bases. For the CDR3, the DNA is TGTGCCAGCAGCCTTGACTACACCGGGGAGCTGTTTTTT. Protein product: CASSLDYTGELFF. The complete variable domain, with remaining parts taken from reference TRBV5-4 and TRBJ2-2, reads ETGVTQSPTHLIKTRGQQVTLRCSSQSGHNTVSWYQQALGQGPQFIFQYYREEENGRGNFPPRFSGLQFPNYSSELNVNALELDDSALYLCASSLDYTGELFFGEGSRLTVL.

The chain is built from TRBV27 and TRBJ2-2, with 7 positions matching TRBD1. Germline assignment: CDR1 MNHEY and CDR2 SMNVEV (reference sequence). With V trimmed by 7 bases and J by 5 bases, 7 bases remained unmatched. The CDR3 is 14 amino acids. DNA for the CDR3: TGTGCCAGCAAAGACTACAGGGGTACCGGGGAGCTGTTTTTT. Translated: CASKDYRGTGELFF.

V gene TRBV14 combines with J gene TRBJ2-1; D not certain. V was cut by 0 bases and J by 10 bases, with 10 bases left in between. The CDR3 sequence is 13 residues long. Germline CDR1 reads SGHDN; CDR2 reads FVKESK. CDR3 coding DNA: TGTGCCAGCAGCCAAGAGACAATGAGAGAGCAGTTCTTC. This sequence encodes CASSQETMREQFF.

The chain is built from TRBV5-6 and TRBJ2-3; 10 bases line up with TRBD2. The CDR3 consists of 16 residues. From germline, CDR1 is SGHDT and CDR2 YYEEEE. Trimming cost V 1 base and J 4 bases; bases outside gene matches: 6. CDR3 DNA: TGTGCCAGCAGCTTGCTGTCCAGCGGGGGGGCAGATACGCAGTATTTT. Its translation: CASSLLSSGGADTQYF.

The CDR3 nucleotides are TGTGCCAGCAGTGAGTCCCGGGGTCGGGTTTACAATGAGCAGTTCTTC. This sequence encodes CASSESRGRVYNEQFF. V is TRBV28 and J is TRBJ2-1; D might be TRBD2 (5 bases). Germline loops: CDR1 MDHEN, CDR2 SYDVKM. The CDR3 is 16 amino acids. With 5 bases removed from V and 4 bases from J, the gap between germline ends came to 18 bases.

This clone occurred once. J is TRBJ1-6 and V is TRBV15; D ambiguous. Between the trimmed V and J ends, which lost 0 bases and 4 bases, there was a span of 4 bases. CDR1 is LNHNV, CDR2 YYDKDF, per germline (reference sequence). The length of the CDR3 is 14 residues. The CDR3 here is CATSRDRYNSPLHF. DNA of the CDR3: TGTGCCACCAGCAGAGATCGGTATAATTCACCCCTCCACTTT.

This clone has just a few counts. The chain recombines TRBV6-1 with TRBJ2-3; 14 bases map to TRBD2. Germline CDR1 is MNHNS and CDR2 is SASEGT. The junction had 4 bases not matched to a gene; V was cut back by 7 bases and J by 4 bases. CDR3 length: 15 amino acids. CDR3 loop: CASTMTSGGADTQYF. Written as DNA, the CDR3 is TGTGCCAGCACAATGACTAGCGGGGGGGCAGATACGCAGTATTTT.

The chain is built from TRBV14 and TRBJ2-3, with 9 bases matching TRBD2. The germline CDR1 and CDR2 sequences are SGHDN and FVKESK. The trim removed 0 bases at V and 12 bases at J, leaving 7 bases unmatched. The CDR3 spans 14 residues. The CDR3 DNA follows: TGTGCCAGCAGCCAAGAAGGGCTAGCGGGGACCCAGTATTTT. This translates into CASSQEGLAGTQYF.

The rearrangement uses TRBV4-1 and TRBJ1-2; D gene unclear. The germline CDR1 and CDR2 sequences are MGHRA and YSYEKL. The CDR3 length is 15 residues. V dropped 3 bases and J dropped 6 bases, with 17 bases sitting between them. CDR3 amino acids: CASSQLGSDSNGYTF. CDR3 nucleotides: TGCGCCAGCAGCCAGCTAGGGAGTGACTCGAATGGCTACACCTTC.

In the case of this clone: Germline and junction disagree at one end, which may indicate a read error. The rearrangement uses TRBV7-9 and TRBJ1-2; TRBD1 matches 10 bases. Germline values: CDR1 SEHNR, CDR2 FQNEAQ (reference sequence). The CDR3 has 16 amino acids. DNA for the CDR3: TGTTCCAGCAGCCCGGAGACAGGGGGCGTAGTAGGAGGCTACACCTTC. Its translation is CSSSPETGGVVGGYTF. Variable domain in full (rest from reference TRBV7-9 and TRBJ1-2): DTGVSQNPRHKITKRGQNVTFRCDPISEHNRLYWYRQTLGQGPEFLTYFQNEAQLEKSRLLSDRFSAERPKGSFSTLEIQRTEQGDSAMYLCSSSPETGGVVGGYTFGSGTRLTVV.

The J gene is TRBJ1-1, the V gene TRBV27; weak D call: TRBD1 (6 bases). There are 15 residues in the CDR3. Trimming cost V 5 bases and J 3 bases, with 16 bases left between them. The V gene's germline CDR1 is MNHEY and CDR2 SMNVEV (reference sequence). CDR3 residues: CASSLTSRTDTEAFF. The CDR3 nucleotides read TGTGCCAGCAGTCTTACCTCTCGGACAGACACTGAAGCTTTCTTT.

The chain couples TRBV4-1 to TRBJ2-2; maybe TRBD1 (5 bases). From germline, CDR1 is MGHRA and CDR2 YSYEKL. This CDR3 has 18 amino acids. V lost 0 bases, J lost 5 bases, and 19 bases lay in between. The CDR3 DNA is TGCGCCAGCAGCCAAGAAGCAGGGTCCCCCAAGTTTACCGGGGAGCTGTTTTTT. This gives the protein CASSQEAGSPKFTGELFF.

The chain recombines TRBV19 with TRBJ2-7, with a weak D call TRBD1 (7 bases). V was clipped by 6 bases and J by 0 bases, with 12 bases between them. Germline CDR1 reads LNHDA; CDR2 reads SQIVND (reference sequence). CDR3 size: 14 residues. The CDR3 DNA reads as TGTGCCAGTAGCAATCAGGGGGGCTCCTACGAGCAGTACTTC. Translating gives CASSNQGGSYEQYF.

For the CDR3, the DNA is TGTGCCAGCAGCCCAAACCCCTGGGCGGGGGAAGGAGACTATGGCTACACCTTC. It encodes CASSPNPWAGEGDYGYTF. The J gene is TRBJ1-2, the V gene TRBV11-2; a weak D match, TRBD1 (5 bases). Trimming removed 5 bases at V and 3 bases at J, with 25 bases between. The CDR3 consists of 18 residues. Germline V gene sequence: CDR1 SGHAT, CDR2 FQNNGV.

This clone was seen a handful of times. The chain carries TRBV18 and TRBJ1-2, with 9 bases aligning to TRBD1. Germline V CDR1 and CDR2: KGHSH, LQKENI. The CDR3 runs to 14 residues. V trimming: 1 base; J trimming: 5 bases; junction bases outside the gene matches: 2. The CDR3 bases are TGTGCCAGCTCACCACAAGGACAGGGGTATGGCTACACCTTC. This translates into CASSPQGQGYGYTF.